This T cell receptor (beta chain) was retrieved from a study of neurological immune-mediated disorders (dated by TCRdb to the late 2010s). Context from the whole study: Peripheral blood TCR-beta repertoires from HTLV-I-associated myelopathy (HAM/TSP) patients, multiple sclerosis patients and healthy controls were compared by UMI-based sequencing. The roughly 110 TCR-beta libraries included longitudinal samples, technical triplicates and paired sorted CD4+ and CD8+ T-cell subsets alongside PBMC samples. The cohort included about 70 subjects: some 14 with HAM/TSP, around 34 with multiple sclerosis, and roughly 20 healthy controls. Findings and caveats that apply to the study as a whole: No identical CDR3 amino acid sequences were shared among expanded clones across subjects, suggesting private TCR-beta repertoires in all groups. TCR clonal expansion was highest in HAM/TSP patients and lowest in MS patients, with MS patients falling below even healthy controls.

The CDR3 sequence holds 14 residues, the cysteine and phenylalanine included. The read is trimmed to its CDR3 DNA, 42 bases read in frame from base 1. At the junction V is shortened by 5 bases and J by 9 bases; bases outside the gene matches: 8. The healthy controls were volunteers from blood banks in Maryland, USA. Sorted-subset TCR libraries were prepared from under 1.1 million sorted CD4+ or CD8+ T cells. PBMCs were separated from peripheral blood using Ficoll-Hypaque density gradient centrifugation and then cryopreserved in liquid nitrogen. Paired sorted CD4+ and CD8+ subsets came from healthy controls, HAM/TSP patients and MS patients. With regard to this clonotype: Its cognate antigen has yet to be identified. Base qualities are not recorded, but no much larger clone differs from it by a single base.

cDNA was synthesized by template-switch 5'RACE using a primer with a 10-nucleotide random unique molecular identifier that tagged each TCR transcript. Each sequencing run produced over 180 million TCR-beta sequences covering 15-18 subjects. The RNeasy kit was used for extraction of total RNA. The KAPA Real-time Library Amplification kit was used to amplify TCR-beta VDJ regions with primers for the TCR constant region and the 5'RACE anchor. Sample indexes and Illumina adaptors were added in a first PCR, after which library yield was increased in a second PCR. After Ampure bead purification, the TCR product of roughly 650 bp was size-selected on a 2% E-gel SizeSelection system. Before pooling, library quality was assessed on a Bioanalyzer, concentration was determined with Qubit, and library quantification was performed with the Kapa Library Quantification kit. Paired-end 2 x 150 bp sequencing of the libraries was performed on an Illumina HiSeq 2500. To increase sequence diversity, 25-30% phiX was spiked into each library pool. Per the source publication's procedure: The quality-filtered reads were processed with the UMI-based MiGEC pipeline, whose error correction step removed more than 80% of the raw TCR sequences. IMGT germline references were used for alignment of VDJ genes, and clonotypes were defined by a unique CDR3 amino acid sequence together with V-J genes. VDJtools evaluated clonal expansion, Shannon diversity and CDR3 relatedness (CalcPairwiseDistances, ClusterSamples); CLCbio workbench built phylogenetic trees. Expanded clones were defined as having at least 8 unique UMIs, based on coefficient-of-variation modelling across technical triplicates. Using fastp trimming at Q25 and MiXCR clonotype assembly, TCRdb reanalyzed the public sequencing data and kept in-frame beta chains. One record per CDR3 amino acid sequence lists the most common genes and DNA. The V and J calls here are based on TCRdb, not the publication. The sample table records under 40,000 distinct CDR3 sequences; 6.5% to 8.5% of these occur just once. Of the sample, about 6% is held by the ten largest clones.

This clonotype was obtained from a man between 50 and 59 years old in good health. The sample taken for sequencing was CD4+ T cells from blood. The V gene is TRBV12-3 or TRBV12-4 and the J gene is TRBJ2-3; the central 10 bases match TRBD2. The sequence in DNA is TGTGCCAGCAGTCCCAGGACTAGCGGCCCGACGCAGTATTTT. It codes for CASSPRTSGPTQYF.